The present T cell receptor beta chain was sequenced within a study of blood T cell repertoires in COVID-19. Study details: The study drew acute and convalescent COVID-19 samples from the United States, Italy and Spain. Nucleic acid was either cDNA or gDNA, and it came from T cells, B-cell-depleted T cells, or PBMCs.

The CDR3 is made up of 15 amino acids. Germline CDR1 is SEHNR and CDR2 is FQNEAQ (reference sequence). V lost 4 bases to trimming and J lost 5 bases, with 16 bases between them. Under the authors' procedure: Reference gene primer amplification gave nucleated cell count estimates. The protocol was immunoSEQ multiplex PCR, while the TCRdb copy is restricted to in-frame clones and leaves out a portion. D and trimming come from the DNA, and the V and J calls and clone size come from that table. The data contain roughly 200,000 clones, about 75% of them singletons. What was sequenced was peripheral blood. The V call is TRBV7-9, the J call TRBJ2-3; the D gene is possibly TRBD2 (5 bases). The sequence came from a woman in her forties or fifties with active or convalescent COVID-19. In DNA form, the CDR3 reads TGTGCCAGCAGCTCTTCCGTTCTAGCCGTAGATACGCAGTATTTT. Its protein product is CASSSSVLAVDTQYF.